The clone carrying this T cell receptor beta chain was seen repeatedly, ten times or more. The antigen remains undetermined. From RNA transcripts, TCR beta CDR3 regions were amplified. Primed by the HTBI set, a first-round RT-PCR was run on the TCR CDR3. TCRdb reprocessed the multiplex PCR reads via MiXCR and lists one record per CDR3 protein. The sample comprises roughly 570,000 distinct CDR3 sequences, 15% to 19% of which are singletons, and 7.3% rests with the top ten. This sample is part of a study of T cells in Graves' hyperthyroidism and ophthalmopathy. General study findings and limits: Before onset, by a median of around 6.1 months, the model predicted ophthalmopathy.

After removal of 4 bases from V and 2 bases from J, the junction contained 6 bases not matched to a gene. Germline V CDR1 and CDR2: ENHRY, SYGVKD. CDR3 length: 16 residues. Recently diagnosed hyperthyroidism of less than 2 months' duration affected patients aged 18 to 65. The study excluded patients with uncontrolled infection, other autoimmune disease, pregnancy or lactation. Sequencing was carried out using blood. The rearrangement uses TRBV10-3 and TRBJ2-2; 8 bases match TRBD2. The clonotype originates from a woman aged 25 to 39 with Graves' hyperthyroidism. CDR3 loop: CAISVSREENTGELFF. CDR3 bases: TGTGCCATCAGTGTTTCGCGGGAGGAAAACACCGGGGAGCTGTTTTTT.